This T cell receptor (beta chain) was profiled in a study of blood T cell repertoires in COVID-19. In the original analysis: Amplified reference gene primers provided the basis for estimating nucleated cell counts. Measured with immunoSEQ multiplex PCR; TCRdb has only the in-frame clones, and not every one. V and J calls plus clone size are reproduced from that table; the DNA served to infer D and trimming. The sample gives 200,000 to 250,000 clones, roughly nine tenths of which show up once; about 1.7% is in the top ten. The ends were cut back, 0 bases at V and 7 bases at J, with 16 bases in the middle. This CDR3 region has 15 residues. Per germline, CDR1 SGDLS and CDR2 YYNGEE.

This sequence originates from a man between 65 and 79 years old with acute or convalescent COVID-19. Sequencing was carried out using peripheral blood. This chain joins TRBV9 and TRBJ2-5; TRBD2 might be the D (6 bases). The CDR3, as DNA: TGTGCCAGCAGCGTAGCTTCGGGGGAGCTCGGGACCCAGTACTTC. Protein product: CASSVASGELGTQYF.